A selection of T cell receptor beta chains follows, all from one sample in a study of shared clonotypes between healthy human individuals. Profiling relied on immunoSEQ multiplex PCR, and the TCRdb table lists in-frame clones only, not all of them. The data show around 1,900,000 clones, around 93% seen once. Material: naive CD8+ T cells from PBMCs. Receptor source: a young man in good health. Some clones in this sample may be carry-over from other donors' samples. CDR3s include the opening cysteine and the closing phenylalanine or tryptophan. The D gene is left open where the match is weak. Size values are once, few and many counts, or a class for expanded clones, and some rows have none.

d_gene: TRBD1; v_gene: TRBV7-3; abundance: NA; j_gene: TRBJ2-5; CDR3nt: TGTGCCAGCAGCACGGACAGGCAGGAGACCCAGTACTTC; CDR3aa: CASSTDRQETQYF
d_gene: TRBD2; v_gene: TRBV5-1; abundance: NA; j_gene: TRBJ2-1; CDR3nt: TGCGCCAGCAGCCCGAAACTAGCGGAAACCTACAATGAGCAGTTCTTC; CDR3aa: CASSPKLAETYNEQFF
d_gene: TRBD1; v_gene: TRBV27; abundance: NA; j_gene: TRBJ1-2; CDR3nt: TGTGCCAGCAGTTTAAGACAGGGGGCAGCTAACTATGGCTACACCTTC; CDR3aa: CASSLRQGAANYGYTF
d_gene: NA; v_gene: TRBV28; abundance: NA; j_gene: TRBJ2-5; CDR3nt: TGTGCCAGCAAATACCAAGGGGCGTGGGAGACCCAGTACTTC; CDR3aa: CASKYQGAWETQYF
d_gene: NA; v_gene: TRBV27; abundance: NA; j_gene: TRBJ1-5; CDR3nt: TGTGCCAGCAGTCATCGATATAGCAATCAGCCCCAGCATTTT; CDR3aa: CASSHRYSNQPQHF
d_gene: NA; v_gene: TRBV6-1; abundance: NA; j_gene: TRBJ2-7; CDR3nt: TGTGCCAGCAGTGTTTGGGACGGAACCTACGAGCAGTACTTC; CDR3aa: CASSVWDGTYEQYF
d_gene: TRBD2; v_gene: TRBV7-3; abundance: NA; j_gene: TRBJ2-3; CDR3nt: TGTGCCAGCAGCTTAATAGCGGGATCAGATACGCAGTATTTT; CDR3aa: CASSLIAGSDTQYF
d_gene: NA; v_gene: TRBV7-9; abundance: few; j_gene: TRBJ2-5; CDR3nt: TGTGCCAGCAGCTTTGCTTCAGAGACCCAGTACTTC; CDR3aa: CASSFASETQYF
d_gene: NA; v_gene: TRBV27; abundance: NA; j_gene: TRBJ2-3; CDR3nt: TGTGCCAGCAGCAGAGGACAATCTAGCACAGATACGCAGTATTTT; CDR3aa: CASSRGQSSTDTQYF
d_gene: NA; v_gene: TRBV29-1; abundance: NA; j_gene: TRBJ2-7; CDR3nt: TGCAGCGTTGAAGATAAACTAGGTGGTTACGAGCAGTACTTC; CDR3aa: CSVEDKLGGYEQYF
d_gene: NA; v_gene: TRBV29-1; abundance: NA; j_gene: TRBJ2-2; CDR3nt: TGCAGCGTTGTTGGGGTCACCGGGGAGCTGTTTTTT; CDR3aa: CSVVGVTGELFF
d_gene: TRBD1; v_gene: TRBV11-2; abundance: NA; j_gene: TRBJ2-7; CDR3nt: TGTGCCAGCAGCCCCTACCCTGGACAGGGGAGAATAGGCCACGAGCAGTACTTC; CDR3aa: CASSPYPGQGRIGHEQYF
d_gene: NA; v_gene: TRBV6-5; abundance: NA; j_gene: TRBJ2-3; CDR3nt: TGTGCCAGCAGTTACCTCAGGGGTACAGATACGCAGTATTTT; CDR3aa: CASSYLRGTDTQYF
d_gene: NA; v_gene: TRBV15; abundance: once; j_gene: TRBJ1-1; CDR3nt: TGTGCCACCAGCAGAGTCCCCTCTCTTACGGGCGTGAACACTGAAGCTTTCTTT; CDR3aa: CATSRVPSLTGVNTEAFF
d_gene: NA; v_gene: TRBV28; abundance: NA; j_gene: TRBJ2-1; CDR3nt: TGTGCCAGCAGTTTGGCCCTCGAAGGACCCTACAATGAGCAGTTCTTC; CDR3aa: CASSLALEGPYNEQFF
d_gene: TRBD1; v_gene: TRBV7-9; abundance: NA; j_gene: TRBJ2-1; CDR3nt: TGTGCCAGCAGCTTAGTGGACAGGGGGTACAATGAGCAGTTCTTC; CDR3aa: CASSLVDRGYNEQFF
d_gene: NA; v_gene: TRBV28; abundance: NA; j_gene: TRBJ2-7; CDR3nt: TGTGCCAGCAGTTTCCTATACGAGCAGTACTTC; CDR3aa: CASSFLYEQYF
d_gene: NA; v_gene: TRBV9; abundance: NA; j_gene: TRBJ1-1; CDR3nt: TGTGCCAGCAGCGTAGTGCCTCCCGGGACGGGGGCTTTCTTT; CDR3aa: CASSVVPPGTGAFF
d_gene: TRBD2; v_gene: TRBV15; abundance: NA; j_gene: TRBJ2-7; CDR3nt: TGTGCCACCAGCAGCCAGCCCCCGGGACTAGACTACGAGCAGTACTTC; CDR3aa: CATSSQPPGLDYEQYF
d_gene: NA; v_gene: TRBV7-9; abundance: NA; j_gene: TRBJ2-3; CDR3nt: TGTGCCAGCAGCTTGACTTTGGATAACGCGCAGTATTTT; CDR3aa: CASSLTLDNAQYF
d_gene: NA; v_gene: TRBV4-3; abundance: NA; j_gene: TRBJ2-7; CDR3nt: TGCGCCAGCAGCCAAAATTCGGGACCCACCTACGAGCAGTACTTC; CDR3aa: CASSQNSGPTYEQYF
d_gene: TRBD1; v_gene: TRBV15; abundance: NA; j_gene: TRBJ2-7; CDR3nt: TGTGCCACCAGCCGGACAGGGGACGAGCAGTACTTC; CDR3aa: CATSRTGDEQYF
d_gene: NA; v_gene: TRBV4-3; abundance: NA; j_gene: TRBJ2-7; CDR3nt: TGCGCCAGCAGCCAAGATCTTCGGGTGGGGGCGACCGATTACGAGCAGTACTTC; CDR3aa: CASSQDLRVGATDYEQYF
d_gene: NA; v_gene: TRBV6-5; abundance: NA; j_gene: TRBJ1-2; CDR3nt: TGTGCCAGCAGTTACGGCGAGGTGGCTGGCTACACCTTC; CDR3aa: CASSYGEVAGYTF
d_gene: NA; v_gene: TRBV6-1; abundance: NA; j_gene: TRBJ2-7; CDR3nt: TGTGCCAGCGGAAGACCCGGGCCCCCTTTTCTCGAGCAGTACTTC; CDR3aa: CASGRPGPPFLEQYF
d_gene: NA; v_gene: TRBV4-3; abundance: NA; j_gene: TRBJ1-2; CDR3nt: TGCGCCAGCAGCCAAGATCGAAAACAGGGAGTCTATGGCTACACCTTC; CDR3aa: CASSQDRKQGVYGYTF
d_gene: NA; v_gene: TRBV6-1; abundance: NA; j_gene: TRBJ1-3; CDR3nt: TGTGCCAGTATTCAAGACGGTTACTCTGGAAACACCATATATTTT; CDR3aa: CASIQDGYSGNTIYF
d_gene: TRBD2; v_gene: TRBV4-2; abundance: NA; j_gene: TRBJ2-7; CDR3nt: TGTGCCAGCAGCCAAGAATGGCTAGCGGGAACCTACGAGCAGTACTTC; CDR3aa: CASSQEWLAGTYEQYF
d_gene: TRBD2; v_gene: TRBV10-1; abundance: NA; j_gene: TRBJ2-1; CDR3nt: TGCGCCAGCAGTGAGTCCAGACTAGCCACCTTCGCCCCGTATGAGCAGTTCTTC; CDR3aa: CASSESRLATFAPYEQFF
d_gene: NA; v_gene: TRBV28; abundance: NA; j_gene: TRBJ2-5; CDR3nt: TGTGCCAGCAGTTTATCGGGAGCGCTAGGAGAGACCCAGTACTTC; CDR3aa: CASSLSGALGETQYF
d_gene: TRBD1; v_gene: TRBV7-9; abundance: NA; j_gene: TRBJ1-3; CDR3nt: TGTGCCAGCAGCTTATTAGTCTGGGACAGGGATTATGGAAACACCATATATTTT; CDR3aa: CASSLLVWDRDYGNTIYF
d_gene: TRBD2; v_gene: TRBV5-4; abundance: NA; j_gene: TRBJ2-7; CDR3nt: TGTGCCAGCAGCGGCCTTAGCGGGCGTACTCTCGAGCAGTACTTC; CDR3aa: CASSGLSGRTLEQYF
d_gene: NA; v_gene: TRBV7-8; abundance: NA; j_gene: TRBJ1-1; CDR3nt: TGTGCCAGCAGCCTTACAGGGCCGAACACTGAAGCTTTCTTT; CDR3aa: CASSLTGPNTEAFF
d_gene: NA; v_gene: TRBV6-1; abundance: once; j_gene: TRBJ1-5; CDR3nt: TGTGCCAGCAGTGAAGCTGGCCAGGTGTATAGCAATCAGCCCCAGCATTTT; CDR3aa: CASSEAGQVYSNQPQHF
d_gene: NA; v_gene: TRBV19; abundance: NA; j_gene: TRBJ2-7; CDR3nt: TGTGCCAGTAGAGATAGGAATGTGGACGAGCAGTACTTC; CDR3aa: CASRDRNVDEQYF
d_gene: NA; v_gene: TRBV5-1; abundance: NA; j_gene: TRBJ2-3; CDR3nt: TGCGCCAGCAGCCATGACAGGCCTAGCACAGATACGCAGTATTTT; CDR3aa: CASSHDRPSTDTQYF
d_gene: TRBD1; v_gene: TRBV7-8; abundance: NA; j_gene: TRBJ2-7; CDR3nt: TGTGCCAGCAGCTTAGGTGCCCCAGGGGGCTCCTACGAGCAGTACTTC; CDR3aa: CASSLGAPGGSYEQYF
d_gene: NA; v_gene: TRBV9; abundance: NA; j_gene: TRBJ1-2; CDR3nt: TGTGCCAGCAGCGGAGGGGGTGGCTACACCTTC; CDR3aa: CASSGGGGYTF
d_gene: NA; v_gene: TRBV9; abundance: NA; j_gene: TRBJ1-5; CDR3nt: TGTGCCAGCAGCGAGGGGGGAGTAAATCAGCCCCAGCATTTT; CDR3aa: CASSEGGVNQPQHF
d_gene: NA; v_gene: TRBV7-9; abundance: NA; j_gene: TRBJ1-1; CDR3nt: TGTGCCAGCCCTCACAGGGAGAACACTGAAGCTTTCTTT; CDR3aa: CASPHRENTEAFF
d_gene: NA; v_gene: TRBV6-6; abundance: NA; j_gene: TRBJ2-1; CDR3nt: TGTGCCAGCAGTTATTCGCCCAATGAGCAGTTCTTC; CDR3aa: CASSYSPNEQFF
d_gene: TRBD1; v_gene: TRBV4-2; abundance: NA; j_gene: TRBJ2-7; CDR3nt: TGTGCCAGCAGCCAAGAGCTTGGGACAGGGTCCTACGAGCAGTACTTC; CDR3aa: CASSQELGTGSYEQYF
d_gene: NA; v_gene: TRBV30; abundance: NA; j_gene: TRBJ1-3; CDR3nt: TGTGCCTGGAGTGTATGGGGCTCTGGAAACACCATATATTTT; CDR3aa: CAWSVWGSGNTIYF
d_gene: TRBD1; v_gene: TRBV29-1; abundance: few; j_gene: TRBJ1-1; CDR3nt: TGCAGCGGGGGACAGGGTGTCCCTGAAGCTTTCTTT; CDR3aa: CSGGQGVPEAFF
d_gene: TRBD2; v_gene: TRBV9; abundance: NA; j_gene: TRBJ2-5; CDR3nt: TGTGCCAGCAGCGTAGAAGGTAGCGGGAGGGCCGTCGAGACCCAGTACTTC; CDR3aa: CASSVEGSGRAVETQYF
d_gene: NA; v_gene: TRBV28; abundance: NA; j_gene: TRBJ1-4; CDR3nt: TGTGCCAGCATCTGGGCAGGGGCAACTAATGAAAAACTGTTTTTT; CDR3aa: CASIWAGATNEKLFF